This T cell receptor beta chain derives from a study of blood T cell repertoires in COVID-19. Whole-study context: Nucleic acid was either cDNA or gDNA, and it came from T cells, B-cell-depleted T cells, or PBMCs.

Germline trimming cut 2 bases from V and 2 bases from J; bases unmatched to any gene: 13. There are 18 residues in the CDR3. Per germline, CDR1 KGHSH and CDR2 LQKENI. In the study's own analysis: Amplification from reference gene primers served as the basis for estimated nucleated cell counts. Data came from immunoSEQ multiplex PCR; TCRdb stores just in-frame clones and leaves some out. V, J and clone size are taken as reported in that table, and D and trimming were inferred from the DNA itself. The sample shows around 150,000 clones, over 75% of them seen only once. This TCR came from a man aged 55 to 70 with active or convalescent COVID-19. The chain couples TRBV18 to TRBJ2-5; TRBD1 agrees at 8 bases. Sequenced sample: peripheral blood. CDR3 protein: CASSPNARGRGGQETQYF. Written as DNA, the CDR3 is TGTGCCAGCTCACCAAACGCCAGGGGGCGAGGAGGGCAAGAGACCCAGTACTTC.